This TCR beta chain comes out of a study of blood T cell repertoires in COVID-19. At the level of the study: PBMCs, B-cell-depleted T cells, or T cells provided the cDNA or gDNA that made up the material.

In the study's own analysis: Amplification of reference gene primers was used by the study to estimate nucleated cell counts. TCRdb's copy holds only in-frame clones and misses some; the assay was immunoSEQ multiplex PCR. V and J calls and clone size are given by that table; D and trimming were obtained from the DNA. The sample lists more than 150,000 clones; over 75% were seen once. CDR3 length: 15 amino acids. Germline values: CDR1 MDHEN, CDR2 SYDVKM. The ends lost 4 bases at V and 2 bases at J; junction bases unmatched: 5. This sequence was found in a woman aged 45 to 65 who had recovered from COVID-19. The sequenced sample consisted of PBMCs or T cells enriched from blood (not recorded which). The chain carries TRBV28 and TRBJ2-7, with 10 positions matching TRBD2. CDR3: CASSSWTSGTYEQYF. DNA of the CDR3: TGTGCCAGCAGTTCGTGGACTAGCGGTACCTACGAGCAGTACTTC.